What follows are 5 T cell receptor beta chains derived from one specimen sequenced in a study of cytomegalovirus exposure and HLA in healthy donors. With 60 Vbeta and 13 Jbeta primers, the PCR was carried out. Sequenced by immunoSEQ multiplex PCR; TCRdb stores in-frame clones only, minus some. The table lists 120,000 or so clones, around 80% of them singletons. Sequenced: PBMCs. These receptors all stem from a woman aged 50 to 60 in good health and CMV-seropositive.

V usage is TRBV15 and J usage is TRBJ2-2; 8 nucleotides match TRBD2. V lost 11 bases to trimming and J lost 5 bases; unmatched junction nucleotides: 13. This CDR3 comprises 15 residues. Germline V gives CDR1 LNHNV, CDR2 YYDKDF (reference sequence). CDR3 bases: TGTGCCGCCGCTCGGGGGGGACTAATGACCGGGGAGCTGTTTTTT. It yields the protein CAAARGGLMTGELFF.

This chain links TRBV14 with TRBJ1-2, with no clear D. V was trimmed by 1 base and J by 4 bases, leaving 10 bases between them. This CDR3 has 14 amino acids. Germline V lookup: CDR1 SGHDN, CDR2 FVKESK. The CDR3 here is CASSQAGGVYGYTF. CDR3 sequence (DNA): TGTGCCAGCAGCCAAGCGGGAGGAGTCTATGGCTACACCTTC.

V is TRBV5-1 and J is TRBJ2-3; D is uncertain. Trimming removed 4 bases from V and 6 bases from J, with 12 bases in between. This CDR3 is 13 amino acids long. CDR1 SGHRS and CDR2 YFSETQ come from the germline V gene. This CDR3 reads CASSAESVDTQYF. The CDR3 DNA reads TGCGCCAGCAGCGCCGAGTCGGTCGATACGCAGTATTTT.

This chain uses TRBV27 with TRBJ2-2, with 8 bases lining up with TRBD1. The germline CDR1 and CDR2 sequences are MNHEY and SMNVEV (reference sequence). The CDR3 runs 12 residues. V was clipped by 6 bases and J by 6 bases; unmatched bases: 0. In DNA, the CDR3 is TGTGCCAGCAGCAGGGGGCCCGGGGAGCTGTTTTTT. Translating it yields CASSRGPGELFF.

As DNA, the CDR3 is TGTGCCAGTAGTATTGAAGCAAAATCGGCTTTCTTT. Translation: CASSIEAKSAFF. The chain has TRBV19 and TRBJ1-1, with D hard to call. CDR1 is LNHDA and CDR2 is SQIVND in the germline V gene (reference sequence). This CDR3 has 12 amino acids. V lost 3 bases and J lost 11, with 13 bases in between.